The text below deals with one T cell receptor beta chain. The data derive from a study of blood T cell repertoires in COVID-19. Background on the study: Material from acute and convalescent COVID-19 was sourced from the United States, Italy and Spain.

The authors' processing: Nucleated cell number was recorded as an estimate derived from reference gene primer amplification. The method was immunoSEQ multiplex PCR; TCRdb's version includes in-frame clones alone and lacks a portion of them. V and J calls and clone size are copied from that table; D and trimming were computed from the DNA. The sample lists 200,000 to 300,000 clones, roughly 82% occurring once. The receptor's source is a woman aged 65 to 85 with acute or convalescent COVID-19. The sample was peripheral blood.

The CDR3 DNA reads TGCGCCAGCGGAGAGACAGGGGTGTCTGGGGCCAACGTCCTGACTTTC. It specifies CASGETGVSGANVLTF. The chain recombines TRBV10-2 with TRBJ2-6, with TRBD1 matching 8 bases. CDR3 length: 16 amino acids. V lost 8 bases to trimming and J lost 1 base; unmatched junction nucleotides: 7. Germline V gene lookup returns CDR1 WSHSY and CDR2 SAAADI.